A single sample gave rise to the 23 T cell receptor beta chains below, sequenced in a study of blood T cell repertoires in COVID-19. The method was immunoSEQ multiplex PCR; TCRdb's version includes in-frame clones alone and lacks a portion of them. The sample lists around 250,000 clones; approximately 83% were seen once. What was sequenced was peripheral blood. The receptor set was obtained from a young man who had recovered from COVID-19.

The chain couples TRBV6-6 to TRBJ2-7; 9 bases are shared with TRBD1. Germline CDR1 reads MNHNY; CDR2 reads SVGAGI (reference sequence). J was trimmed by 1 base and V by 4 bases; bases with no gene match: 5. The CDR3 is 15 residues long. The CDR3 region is CASSWAGTGSYEQYF. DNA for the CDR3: TGTGCCAGCAGTTGGGCCGGGACAGGGTCCTACGAGCAGTACTTC.

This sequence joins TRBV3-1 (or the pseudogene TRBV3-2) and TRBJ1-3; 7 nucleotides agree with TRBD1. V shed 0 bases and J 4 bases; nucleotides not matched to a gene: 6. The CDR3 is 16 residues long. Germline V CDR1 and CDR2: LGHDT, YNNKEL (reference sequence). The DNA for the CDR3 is TGTGCCAGCAGCCAAGATTATGTACAGGGGGGAAACACCATATATTTT. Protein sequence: CASSQDYVQGGNTIYF.

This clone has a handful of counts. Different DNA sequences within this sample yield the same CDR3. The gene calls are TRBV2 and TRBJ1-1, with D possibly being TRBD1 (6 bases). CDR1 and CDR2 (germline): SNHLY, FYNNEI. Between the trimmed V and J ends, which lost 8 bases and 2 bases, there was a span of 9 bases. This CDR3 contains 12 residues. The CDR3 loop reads CASRGGNTEAFF. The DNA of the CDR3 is TGTGCCAGCCGAGGGGGTAACACTGAAGCTTTCTTT.

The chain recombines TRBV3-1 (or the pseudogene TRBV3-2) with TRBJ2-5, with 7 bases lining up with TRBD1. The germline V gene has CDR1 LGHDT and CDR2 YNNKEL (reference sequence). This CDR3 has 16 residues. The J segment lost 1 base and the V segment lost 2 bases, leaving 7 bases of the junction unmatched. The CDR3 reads CASSQPWGQLQETQYF. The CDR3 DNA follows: TGTGCCAGCAGCCAACCCTGGGGACAGCTCCAAGAGACCCAGTACTTC.

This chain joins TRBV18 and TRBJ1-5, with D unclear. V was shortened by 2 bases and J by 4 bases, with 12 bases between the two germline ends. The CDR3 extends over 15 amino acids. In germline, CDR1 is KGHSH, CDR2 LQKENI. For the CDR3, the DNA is TGTGCCAGCTCACCAACCCTAACCCCAAATCAGCCCCAGCATTTT. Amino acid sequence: CASSPTLTPNQPQHF.

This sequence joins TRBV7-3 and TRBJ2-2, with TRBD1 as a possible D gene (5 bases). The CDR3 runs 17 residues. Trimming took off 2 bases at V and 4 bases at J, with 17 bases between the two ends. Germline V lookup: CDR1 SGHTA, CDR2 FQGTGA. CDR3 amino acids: CASSLSGSRGSTGELFF. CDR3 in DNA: TGTGCCAGCAGCTTATCCGGGTCAAGGGGAAGCACCGGGGAGCTGTTTTTT.

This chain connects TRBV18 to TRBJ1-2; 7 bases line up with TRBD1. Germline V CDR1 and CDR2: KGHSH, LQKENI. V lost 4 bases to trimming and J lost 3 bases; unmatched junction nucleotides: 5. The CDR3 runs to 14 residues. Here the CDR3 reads CASSRYTGDYGYTF. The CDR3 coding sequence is TGTGCCAGCTCACGATATACAGGGGACTATGGCTACACCTTC.

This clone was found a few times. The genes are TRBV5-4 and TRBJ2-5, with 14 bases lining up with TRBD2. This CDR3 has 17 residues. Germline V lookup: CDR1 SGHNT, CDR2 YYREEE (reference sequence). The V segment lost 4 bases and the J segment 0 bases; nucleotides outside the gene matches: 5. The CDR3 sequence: CASSAGLAGGYQETQYF. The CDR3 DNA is TGTGCCAGCAGCGCCGGACTAGCGGGGGGATACCAAGAGACCCAGTACTTC. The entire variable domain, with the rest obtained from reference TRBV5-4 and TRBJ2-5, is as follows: ETGVTQSPTHLIKTRGQQVTLRCSSQSGHNTVSWYQQALGQGPQFIFQYYREEENGRGNFPPRFSGLQFPNYSSELNVNALELDDSALYLCASSAGLAGGYQETQYFGPGTRLLVL.

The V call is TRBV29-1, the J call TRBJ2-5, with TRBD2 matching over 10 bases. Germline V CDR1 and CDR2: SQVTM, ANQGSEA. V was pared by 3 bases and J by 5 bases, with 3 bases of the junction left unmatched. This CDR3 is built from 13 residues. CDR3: CSVDLAGGETQYF. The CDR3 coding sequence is TGCAGCGTTGATTTAGCGGGGGGCGAGACCCAGTACTTC.

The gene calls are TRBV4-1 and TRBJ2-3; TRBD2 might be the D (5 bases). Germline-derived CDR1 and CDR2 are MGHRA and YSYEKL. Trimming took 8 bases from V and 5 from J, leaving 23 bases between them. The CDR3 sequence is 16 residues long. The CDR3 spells CASPGREPTKVDTQYF. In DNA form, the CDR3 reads TGCGCCAGCCCGGGGAGAGAACCCACTAAAGTAGATACGCAGTATTTT.

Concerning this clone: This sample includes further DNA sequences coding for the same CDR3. The chain's CDR3 is CASSPGGDTQYF. The CDR3 region has the DNA TGTGCCAGCAGCCCGGGAGGAGATACGCAGTATTTT. V usage is TRBV5-4 and J usage is TRBJ2-3; TRBD2 matches at 7 bases. Germline trimming cut 4 bases from V and 5 bases from J; bases unmatched to any gene: 1. Germline V gene data show CDR1 as SGHNT and CDR2 as YYREEE (reference sequence). The CDR3 totals 12 residues.

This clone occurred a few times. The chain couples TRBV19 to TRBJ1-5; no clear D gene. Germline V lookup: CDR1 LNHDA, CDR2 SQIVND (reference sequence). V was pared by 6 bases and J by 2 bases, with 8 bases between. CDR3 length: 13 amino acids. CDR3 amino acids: CASRSTGNQPQHF. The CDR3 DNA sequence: TGTGCCAGTAGATCAACAGGCAATCAGCCCCAGCATTTT.

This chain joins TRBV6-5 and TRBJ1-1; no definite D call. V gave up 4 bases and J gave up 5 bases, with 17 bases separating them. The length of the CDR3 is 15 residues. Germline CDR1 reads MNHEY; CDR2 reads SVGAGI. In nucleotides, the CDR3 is TGTGCCAGCAGTTCCTATGACTATCTCGGAACTGAAGCTTTCTTT. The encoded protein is CASSSYDYLGTEAFF.

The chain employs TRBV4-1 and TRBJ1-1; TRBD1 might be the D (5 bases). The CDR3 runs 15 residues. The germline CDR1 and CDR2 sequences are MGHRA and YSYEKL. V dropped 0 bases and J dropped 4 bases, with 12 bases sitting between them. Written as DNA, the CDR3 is TGCGCCAGCAGCCAAGATGGGGTGGGGGGCACTGAAGCTTTCTTT. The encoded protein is CASSQDGVGGTEAFF.

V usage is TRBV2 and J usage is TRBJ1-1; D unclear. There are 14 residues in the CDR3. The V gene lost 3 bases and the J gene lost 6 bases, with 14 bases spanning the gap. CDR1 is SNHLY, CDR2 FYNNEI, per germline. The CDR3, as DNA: TGTGCCAGCAGTGAGGGCCAGCTCCCGCCTGAAGCTTTCTTT. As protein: CASSEGQLPPEAFF.

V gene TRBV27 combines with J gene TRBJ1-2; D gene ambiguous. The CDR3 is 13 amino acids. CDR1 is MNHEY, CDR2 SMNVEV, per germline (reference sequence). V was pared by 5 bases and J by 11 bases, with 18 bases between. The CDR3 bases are TGTGCCAGCAGTCCAAGCGTAAGTGGAGAATACACCTTC. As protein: CASSPSVSGEYTF.

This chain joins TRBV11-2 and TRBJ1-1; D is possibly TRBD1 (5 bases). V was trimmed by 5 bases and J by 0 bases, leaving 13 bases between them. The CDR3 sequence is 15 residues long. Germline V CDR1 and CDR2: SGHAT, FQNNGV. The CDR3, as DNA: TGTGCCAGCAGCCAGAGACAGACCATGAACACTGAAGCTTTCTTT. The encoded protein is CASSQRQTMNTEAFF.

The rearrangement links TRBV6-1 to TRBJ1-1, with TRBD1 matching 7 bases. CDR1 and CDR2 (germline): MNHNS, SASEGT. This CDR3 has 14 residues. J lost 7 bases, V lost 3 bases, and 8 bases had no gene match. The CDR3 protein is CASSDGDRSYEAFF. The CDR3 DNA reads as TGTGCCAGCAGTGACGGGGACAGAAGCTATGAAGCTTTCTTT.

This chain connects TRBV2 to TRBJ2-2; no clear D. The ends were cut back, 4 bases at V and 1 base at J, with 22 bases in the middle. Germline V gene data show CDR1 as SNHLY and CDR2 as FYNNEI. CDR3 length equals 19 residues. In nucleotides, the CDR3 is TGTGCCAGCAGTGCCGACGGGTCACCGGGTACTTTGAACACCGGGGAGCTGTTTTTT. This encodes CASSADGSPGTLNTGELFF.

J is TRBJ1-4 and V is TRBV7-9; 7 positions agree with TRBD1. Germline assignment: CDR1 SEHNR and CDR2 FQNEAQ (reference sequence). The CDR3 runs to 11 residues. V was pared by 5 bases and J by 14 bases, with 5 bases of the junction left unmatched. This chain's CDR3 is CASSRDSLLFF. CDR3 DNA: TGTGCCAGCAGCAGGGACAGCCTTCTGTTTTTT.

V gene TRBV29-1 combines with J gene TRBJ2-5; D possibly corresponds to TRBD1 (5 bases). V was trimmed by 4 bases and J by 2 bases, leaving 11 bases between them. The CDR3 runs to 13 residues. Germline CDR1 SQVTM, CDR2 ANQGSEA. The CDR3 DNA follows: TGCAGCGTTGTGGCGGACAAACAAGAGACCCAGTACTTC. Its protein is CSVVADKQETQYF.

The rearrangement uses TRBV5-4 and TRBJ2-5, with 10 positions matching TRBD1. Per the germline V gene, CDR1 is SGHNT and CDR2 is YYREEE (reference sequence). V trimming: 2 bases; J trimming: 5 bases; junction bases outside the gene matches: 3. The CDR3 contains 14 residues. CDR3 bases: TGTGCCAGCAGCTTAAGGGACAGGGGTGAGACCCAGTACTTC. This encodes CASSLRDRGETQYF.

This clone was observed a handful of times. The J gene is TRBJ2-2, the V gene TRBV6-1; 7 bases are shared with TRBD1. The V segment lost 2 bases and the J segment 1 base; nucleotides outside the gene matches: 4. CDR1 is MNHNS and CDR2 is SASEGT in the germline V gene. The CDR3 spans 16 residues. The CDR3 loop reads CASSERTGRNTGELFF. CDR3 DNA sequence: TGTGCCAGCAGTGAACGGACAGGCCGGAACACCGGGGAGCTGTTTTTT.